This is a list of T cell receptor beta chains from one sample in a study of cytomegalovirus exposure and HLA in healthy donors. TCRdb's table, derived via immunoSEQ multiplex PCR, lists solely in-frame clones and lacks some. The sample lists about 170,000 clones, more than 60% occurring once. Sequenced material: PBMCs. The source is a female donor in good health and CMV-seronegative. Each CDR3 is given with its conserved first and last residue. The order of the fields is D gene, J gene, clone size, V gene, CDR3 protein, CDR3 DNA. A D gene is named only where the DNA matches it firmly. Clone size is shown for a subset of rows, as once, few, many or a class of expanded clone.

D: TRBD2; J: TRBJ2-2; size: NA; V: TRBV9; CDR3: CASSVVAGGPTGELFF; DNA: TGTGCCAGCAGCGTAGTGGCGGGGGGGCCCACCGGGGAGCTGTTTTTT
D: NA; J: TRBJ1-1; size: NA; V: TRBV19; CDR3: CGAGPSNTEAFF; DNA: TGTGGGGCGGGACCATCGAACACTGAAGCTTTCTTT
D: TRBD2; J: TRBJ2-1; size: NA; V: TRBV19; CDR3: CASSILAGGRGSSYNEQFF; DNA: TGTGCCAGTAGTATACTGGCGGGAGGAAGGGGCAGCTCCTACAATGAGCAGTTCTTC
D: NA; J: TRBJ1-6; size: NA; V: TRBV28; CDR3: CASGNRVLHF; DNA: TGTGCCAGCGGCAACAGGGTCCTCCACTTT
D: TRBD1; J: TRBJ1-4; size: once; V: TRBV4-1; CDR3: CASSQGQGAREKLFF; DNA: TGCGCCAGCAGCCAGGGACAGGGGGCGCGCGAAAAACTGTTTTTT
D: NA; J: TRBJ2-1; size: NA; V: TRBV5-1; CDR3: CASSLAGGAVEQFF; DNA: TGCGCCAGCAGCTTGGCCGGAGGAGCGGTTGAGCAGTTCTTC
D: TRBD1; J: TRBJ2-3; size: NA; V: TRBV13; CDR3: CASSFGQGTDTQYF; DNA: TGTGCCAGCAGCTTCGGACAGGGCACAGATACGCAGTATTTT
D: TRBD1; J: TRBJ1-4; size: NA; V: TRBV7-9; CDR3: CASSAGTGPSNEKLFF; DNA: TGTGCCAGCAGCGCGGGGACAGGGCCCTCGAATGAAAAACTGTTTTTT
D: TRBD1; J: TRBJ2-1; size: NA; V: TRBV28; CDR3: CASSLFEVGQGANEQFF; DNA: TGTGCCAGCAGTTTATTTGAGGTTGGACAGGGGGCCAATGAGCAGTTCTTC
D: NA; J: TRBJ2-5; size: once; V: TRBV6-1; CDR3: CASSAYENRAGETQYF; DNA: TGTGCCAGCAGTGCCTACGAAAACAGGGCGGGAGAGACCCAGTACTTC
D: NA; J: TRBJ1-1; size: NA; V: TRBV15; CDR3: CAIQGVNTEAFF; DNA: TGTGCCATTCAGGGCGTGAACACTGAAGCTTTCTTT
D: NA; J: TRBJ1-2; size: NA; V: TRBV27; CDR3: CASSLRRGTTANYGYTF; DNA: TGTGCCAGCAGTTTACGCAGGGGCACCACAGCTAACTATGGCTACACCTTC
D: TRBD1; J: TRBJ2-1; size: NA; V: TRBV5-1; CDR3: CASSSGQGRNEQFF; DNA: TGCGCCAGCAGCTCGGGACAGGGCCGGAATGAGCAGTTCTTC
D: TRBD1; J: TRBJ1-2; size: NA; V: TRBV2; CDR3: CATLPTQGADYGYTF; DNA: TGTGCCACCCTTCCCACTCAGGGGGCGGACTATGGCTACACCTTC
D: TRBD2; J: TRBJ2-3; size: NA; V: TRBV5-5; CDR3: CASSLAPGGSTDTQYF; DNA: TGTGCCAGCAGCTTGGCTCCGGGAGGGAGCACAGATACGCAGTATTTT
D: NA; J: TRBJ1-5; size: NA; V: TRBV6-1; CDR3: CASSEFVRVQPQHF; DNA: TGTGCCAGCAGTGAATTTGTTAGAGTCCAGCCCCAGCATTTT
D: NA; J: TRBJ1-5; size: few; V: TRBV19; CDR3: CASSITTGNQPQHF; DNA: TGTGCCAGTAGTATTACGACAGGCAATCAGCCCCAGCATTTT
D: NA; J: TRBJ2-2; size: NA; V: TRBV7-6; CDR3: CASSPSGTGELFF; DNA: TGTGCCAGCAGCCCCTCGGGCACCGGGGAGCTGTTTTTT
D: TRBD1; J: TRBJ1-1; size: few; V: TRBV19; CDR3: CASPTTGGVAFF; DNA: TGTGCCAGTCCTACGACAGGGGGTGTAGCTTTCTTT
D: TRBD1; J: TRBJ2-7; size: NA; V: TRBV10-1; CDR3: CASRLAGTGARSEQYF; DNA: TGCGCCAGCAGACTCGCCGGGACAGGGGCACGTTCCGAGCAGTACTTC
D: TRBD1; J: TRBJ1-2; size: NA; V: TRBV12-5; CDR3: CASGTDRGYGYTF; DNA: TGTGCTAGTGGCACGGACAGGGGGTATGGCTACACCTTC
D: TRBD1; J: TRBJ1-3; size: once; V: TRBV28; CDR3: CASSPGGTVSGNTIYF; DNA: TGTGCCAGCAGTCCTGGGGGGACAGTCTCTGGAAACACCATATATTTT
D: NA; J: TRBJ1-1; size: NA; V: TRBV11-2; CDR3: CASSKWGGGYTEAFF; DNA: TGTGCCAGCAGCAAATGGGGGGGAGGATACACTGAAGCTTTCTTT
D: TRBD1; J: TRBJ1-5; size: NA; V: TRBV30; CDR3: CAWSPDRGSQPQHF; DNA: TGTGCCTGGAGTCCCGACAGGGGGAGTCAGCCCCAGCATTTT
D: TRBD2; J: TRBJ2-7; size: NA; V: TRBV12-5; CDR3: CASASGLAGVEQYF; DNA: TGTGCTAGTGCCTCCGGATTAGCGGGAGTGGAGCAGTACTTC
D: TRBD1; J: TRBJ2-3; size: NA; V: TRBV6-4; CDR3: CASSDGTGGTDTQYF; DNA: TGTGCCAGCAGTGACGGGACAGGGGGCACAGATACGCAGTATTTT
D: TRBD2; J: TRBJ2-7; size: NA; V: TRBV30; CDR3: CAWSGGSSGFPYEQYF; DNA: TGTGCCTGGAGCGGGGGGAGTAGCGGGTTCCCTTACGAGCAGTACTTC
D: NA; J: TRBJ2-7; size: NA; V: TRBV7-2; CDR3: CASSRGPSYEQYF; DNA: TGTGCCAGCAGCCGCGGCCCCTCCTACGAGCAGTACTTC
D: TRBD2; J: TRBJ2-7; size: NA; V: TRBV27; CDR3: CASSSTWTSGGYEQYF; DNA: TGTGCCAGCAGTTCGACCTGGACTAGCGGAGGCTACGAGCAGTACTTC
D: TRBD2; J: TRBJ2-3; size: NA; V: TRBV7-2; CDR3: CASSFIAGGLLTDTQYF; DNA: TGTGCCAGCAGCTTTATAGCGGGGGGGCTCTTGACAGATACGCAGTATTTT
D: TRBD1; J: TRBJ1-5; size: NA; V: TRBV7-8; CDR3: CASSLAPDRAYSNQPQHF; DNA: TGTGCCAGCAGCTTAGCTCCGGACAGGGCGTATAGCAATCAGCCCCAGCATTTT
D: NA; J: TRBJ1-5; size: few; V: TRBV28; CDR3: CASSSRTDGGQPQHF; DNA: TGTGCCAGCAGTTCCCGGACAGATGGGGGTCAGCCCCAGCATTTT
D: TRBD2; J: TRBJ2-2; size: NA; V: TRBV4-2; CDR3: CASSPGTSGTLDGELFF; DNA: TGTGCCAGCAGCCCAGGGACTAGCGGGACGCTCGACGGGGAGCTGTTTTTT
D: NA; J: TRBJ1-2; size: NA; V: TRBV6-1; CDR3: CASTRGGGGYTF; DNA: TGTGCCAGCACTCGGGGGGGTGGGGGCTACACCTTC
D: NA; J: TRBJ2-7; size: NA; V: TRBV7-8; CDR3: CASSLGRDTRSYEQYF; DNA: TGTGCCAGCAGCTTAGGAAGGGACACCCGCTCCTACGAGCAGTACTTC
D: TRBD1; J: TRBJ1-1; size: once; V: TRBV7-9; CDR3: CASSLADRDTEAFF; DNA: TGTGCCAGCAGCTTAGCCGACAGGGACACTGAAGCTTTCTTT
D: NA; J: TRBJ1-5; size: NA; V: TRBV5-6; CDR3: CASSFRQTNQPQHF; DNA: TGTGCCAGCAGCTTCAGACAGACCAATCAGCCCCAGCATTTT
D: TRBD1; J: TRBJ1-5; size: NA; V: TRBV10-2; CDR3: CASIDRAVSNQPQHF; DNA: TGCGCCAGCATAGACAGGGCGGTTAGCAATCAGCCCCAGCATTTT
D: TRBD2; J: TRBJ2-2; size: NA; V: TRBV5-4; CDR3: CASSLVGGGPTGELFF; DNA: TGTGCCAGCAGCTTGGTTGGGGGAGGGCCAACCGGGGAGCTGTTTTTT